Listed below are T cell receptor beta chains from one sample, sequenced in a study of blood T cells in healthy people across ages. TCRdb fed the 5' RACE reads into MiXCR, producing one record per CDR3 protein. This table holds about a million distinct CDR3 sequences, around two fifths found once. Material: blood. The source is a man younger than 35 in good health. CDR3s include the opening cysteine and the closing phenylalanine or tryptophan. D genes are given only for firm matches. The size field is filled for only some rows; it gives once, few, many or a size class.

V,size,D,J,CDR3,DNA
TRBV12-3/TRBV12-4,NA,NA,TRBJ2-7,CASTKYRDNEQYF,TGTGCCAGCACCAAATACAGAGACAATGAGCAGTACTTC
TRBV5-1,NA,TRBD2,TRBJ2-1,CASSSPPLAGDNEQFF,TGCGCCAGCAGCTCCCCCCCTTTAGCGGGCGACAATGAGCAGTTCTTC
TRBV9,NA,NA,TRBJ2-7,CASSEGLSNSYEQYF,TGTGCCAGCAGCGAGGGACTGTCCAACTCCTACGAGCAGTACTTC
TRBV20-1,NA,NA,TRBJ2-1,CSARDGQGIAEQFF,TGCAGTGCTAGAGATGGCCAGGGGATAGCTGAGCAGTTCTTC
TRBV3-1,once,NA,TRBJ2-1,CASSQDWDRYNEQSF,TGTGCCAGCAGCCAAGATTGGGACCGCTACAATGAGCAGTCCTTC
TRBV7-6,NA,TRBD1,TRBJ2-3,CASSPDRGILNTQYF,TGTGCCAGCAGCCCCGACAGGGGTATTCTAAATACGCAGTATTTT
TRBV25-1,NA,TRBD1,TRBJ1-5,CASSNRGEQPQHF,TGTGCCAGCAGCAACAGGGGGGAGCAGCCCCAGCATTTT
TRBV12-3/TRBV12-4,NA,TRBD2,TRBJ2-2,CASSRLAGGGEGELFF,TGTGCCAGCAGCAGACTAGCGGGGGGAGGAGAAGGGGAGCTGTTTTTT
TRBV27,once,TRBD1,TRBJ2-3,CASSPDRASTTDAQYF,TGTGCCAGCAGTCCCGACAGGGCATCAACCACAGATGCGCAGTATTTT
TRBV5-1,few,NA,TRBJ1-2,CASSSNAGGNYGYTF,TGCGCCAGCAGCTCTAACGCGGGGGGAAACTATGGCTACACCTTC
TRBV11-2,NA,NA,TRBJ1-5,CASSSERSKVYSRQPQHF,TGTGCCAGCAGCTCTGAGCGGTCAAAGGTATATAGCAGGCAGCCCCAGCATTTT
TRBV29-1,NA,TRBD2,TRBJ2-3,CSVDAGASAMWVDTQYF,TGCAGCGTTGACGCGGGAGCTAGTGCTATGTGGGTAGATACGCAGTATTTT
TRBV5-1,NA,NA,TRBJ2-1,CASSVGNRQNEQFF,TGCGCCAGCAGCGTGGGAAACCGACAAAATGAGCAGTTCTTC
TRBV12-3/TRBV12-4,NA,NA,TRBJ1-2,CATNLPGTNYGYTF,TGTGCCACCAATCTTCCTGGGACAAACTATGGCTACACCTTC
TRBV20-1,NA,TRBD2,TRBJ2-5,CSARDRAGGPNYNEQYF,TGCAGTGCTAGAGATAGGGCGGGGGGGCCGAATTACAATGAGCAGTACTTC
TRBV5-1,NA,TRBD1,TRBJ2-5,CASSLRGLGEQYF,TGCGCCAGCAGCTTGAGGGGGCTCGGGGAGCAGTACTTC
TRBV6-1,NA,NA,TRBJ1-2,CASTKDSLYYGYTF,TGTGCCAGCACCAAGGACAGTCTCTACTATGGCTACACCTTC
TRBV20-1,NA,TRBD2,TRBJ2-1,CSARYEAGEQFF,TGCAGTGCTAGATATGAAGCGGGGGAGCAGTTCTTC